Each of the 23 T cell receptor beta chains below was sequenced from the same sample in a study of blood T cells in healthy people across ages. A second 7 to 11 cycle PCR used barcoded and J-beta primers. Each CDR3 protein is one row after TCRdb ran MiXCR on the 5' RACE reads. In the table there are approximately 800,000 distinct CDR3 sequences, around 25% of which are singletons. Separately, the same data were catalogued under a study of T cells of mothers and their children.

Sequencing used blood. The receptors derive from a boy between 10 and 17 years old in good health.

The V gene is TRBV20-1, the J gene TRBJ2-5; TRBD1 is a possible D gene (6 bases). The CDR3 loop spans 16 amino acids. The V end lost 4 bases, the J end lost 2 bases, and 20 bases lay between the germline ends. The germline V gene has CDR1 DFQATT and CDR2 SNEGSKA (reference sequence). The CDR3 here is CSATRQVPETQETQYF. The CDR3 DNA is TGCAGTGCTACTCGACAGGTCCCGGAGACGCAAGAGACCCAGTACTTC.

V usage is TRBV12-3 or TRBV12-4 and J usage is TRBJ2-5; weak D call: TRBD2 (6 bases). With the DNA end fitting TRBJ2-1 better, the J assignment may be wrong. The CDR3 length is 15 residues. In DNA, the CDR3 is TGTGCCAGCAGTCTCCGCGGGGCGGCAACTAATGAGCAGTTCTTC. Translating gives CASSLRGAATNEQFF.

This clonotype was seen a few times. The V gene is TRBV2, the J gene TRBJ1-4; the D is unclear. Germline CDR1 and CDR2: SNHLY and FYNNEI. V was cut by 4 bases and J by 5 bases, with 8 bases left in between. This CDR3 is 13 amino acids long. CDR3 bases: TGTGCCAGCAGTGGGCTTCGAAATGAAAAACTGTTTTTT. The encoded protein is CASSGLRNEKLFF.

This clonotype was seen only a few times. The J gene is TRBJ2-1, the V gene TRBV7-3; D is perhaps TRBD1 or TRBD2 (5 bases each). Looked up from germline, CDR1 is SGHTA and CDR2 is FQGTGA. The ends were cut back, 5 bases at V and 10 bases at J, with 24 bases in the middle. The CDR3 runs to 16 residues. In DNA, the CDR3 is TGTGCCAGCAGCCCCTCCCAAGGGACGCCCAAGAGCGAGCAGTTCTTC. It translates to CASSPSQGTPKSEQFF.

This clonotype was observed a handful of times. The chain couples TRBV9 to TRBJ2-1; TRBD2 might be the D (7 bases). The CDR3 is 15 residues long. Germline V gene data show CDR1 as SGDLS and CDR2 as YYNGEE. Trimming took 0 bases from V and 9 from J, leaving 16 bases between them. The CDR3 is CASSVGGGASAEQFF. CDR3 bases: TGTGCCAGCAGCGTAGGAGGGGGGGCCTCAGCTGAGCAGTTCTTC. Together with reference TRBV9 and TRBJ2-1, the CDR3 gives the full variable domain: DSGVTQTPKHLITATGQRVTLRCSPRSGDLSVYWYQQSLDQGLQFLIQYYNGEERAKGNILERFSAQQFPDLHSELNLSSLELGDSALYFCASSVGGGASAEQFFGPGTRLTVL.

The V call is TRBV27, the J call TRBJ2-1; 12 bases are a match to TRBD2. The germline V gene encodes CDR1 MNHEY and CDR2 SMNVEV (reference sequence). The length of the CDR3 is 18 residues. V was clipped by 9 bases and J by 0 bases; unmatched bases: 12. CDR3 amino acids: CASRLAGGPFSSYNEQFF. CDR3 sequence (DNA): TGTGCCAGTCGGCTAGCGGGGGGGCCCTTTAGCTCCTACAATGAGCAGTTCTTC.

This clonotype was seen many times. The junction does not match germline at one end; this may be a read error. The V gene is TRBV5-1, the J gene TRBJ2-3; possibly TRBD2 for D (5 bases). This CDR3 is built from 13 residues. CDR1 and CDR2 (germline): SGHRS, YFSETQ. This CDR3 is CASSPSGTDTQYF. CDR3 bases: TGTGCCAGCAGCCCCTCGGGGACAGATACGCAGTATTTT.

The chain employs TRBV6-5 and TRBJ2-5, with D possibly being TRBD1 (6 bases). The CDR3 covers 11 residues. Germline lookup yields CDR1 MNHEY and CDR2 SVGAGI. Trimming took off 6 bases at V and 7 bases at J, with 9 bases between the two ends. The DNA for the CDR3 is TGTGCCAGCAGGGGGGCGGGGACCCAGTACTTC. Protein product: CASRGAGTQYF.

V and J are TRBV6-1 and TRBJ1-3; TRBD1 is a possible D gene (5 bases). The CDR3 extends over 16 amino acids. V shed 5 bases and J shed 0 bases, with 14 bases lying between them. Germline lookup yields CDR1 MNHNS and CDR2 SASEGT. This CDR3 reads CASSRWSGVSGNTIYF. DNA for the CDR3: TGTGCCAGCAGTCGTTGGTCGGGGGTCTCTGGAAACACCATATATTTT.

This chain uses TRBV29-1 with TRBJ2-3; possibly TRBD1 for D (6 bases). V was trimmed by 4 bases and J by 5 bases, leaving 22 bases between them. The germline CDR1 and CDR2 sequences are SQVTM and ANQGSEA. The CDR3 has 16 residues. CDR3 residues: CSVAPALAGERDTQYF. The CDR3 DNA is TGCAGCGTTGCTCCGGCCTTGGCAGGGGAGAGAGATACGCAGTATTTT.

The rearrangement joins TRBV3-1 to TRBJ2-5; 12 bases align to TRBD2. The J call may be incorrect, as the DNA end agrees better with TRBJ2-7. The CDR3 is made up of 16 amino acids. Germline V lookup: CDR1 LGHDT, CDR2 YNNKEL (reference sequence). The CDR3 sequence is CASSHGLAGSNYEQYF. The CDR3 DNA sequence: TGTGCCAGCAGCCATGGACTAGCGGGATCAAACTACGAGCAGTACTTC.

The chain links TRBV4-2 to TRBJ2-1; D is possibly TRBD1 or TRBD2 (5 bases each). Germline CDR1 is LGHNA and CDR2 is YNFKEQ. Trimming took off 1 base at V and 1 base at J, with 17 bases between the two ends. The CDR3 is made up of 18 amino acids. Here the CDR3 DNA reads TGTGCCAGCAGCCAAGGGGATCCGGGGCCCCTATCCTACAATGAGCAGTTCTTC. Its translation: CASSQGDPGPLSYNEQFF.

In this sample, this clonotype turned up once. The chain carries TRBV20-1 and TRBJ2-7; 8 bases line up with TRBD2. The length of the CDR3 is 12 residues. Germline V CDR1 and CDR2: DFQATT, SNEGSKA (reference sequence). V lost 6 bases and J lost 2; bases outside the gene matches: 3. The CDR3 is CSAPLAAYEQYF. The CDR3, as DNA: TGCAGTGCACCACTAGCGGCCTACGAGCAGTACTTC.

CDR3 DNA sequence: TGTGCCAGCAGTGGTAGCAGGGAGAATGAAAAACTGTTTTTT. This codes for CASSGSRENEKLFF. The rearrangement joins TRBV6-1 to TRBJ1-4; possible D gene TRBD1, 5 bases. This CDR3 has 14 amino acids. CDR1 is MNHNS and CDR2 is SASEGT in the germline V gene. Trimming took 4 bases from V and 5 from J, leaving 11 bases between them.

J is TRBJ2-7 and V is TRBV27; tentatively, D is TRBD1 (8 bases). V was cut by 6 bases and J by 2 bases, with 14 bases left in between. Germline lookup yields CDR1 MNHEY and CDR2 SMNVEV (reference sequence). The CDR3 is made up of 14 amino acids. DNA of the CDR3: TGTGCCAGCAGACGGACAGGGACTACCTACGAGCAGTACTTC. It encodes CASRRTGTTYEQYF.

V and J are TRBV5-1 and TRBJ1-2; D remains ambiguous. This CDR3 comprises 15 residues. Germline V CDR1 and CDR2: SGHRS, YFSETQ. The V end was cut by 4 bases, the J end by 5 bases, with 18 bases between. For the CDR3, the DNA is TGCGCCAGCAGCCTCCCCGGAGGAGAGGTTTATGGCTACACCTTC. The encoded protein is CASSLPGGEVYGYTF.

The chain combines TRBV28 with TRBJ2-6, with D possibly TRBD2 on 6 matching bases. Trimming took off 3 bases at V and 3 bases at J, with 15 bases between the two ends. The CDR3 contains 17 residues. Germline V lookup: CDR1 MDHEN, CDR2 SYDVKM. The chain's CDR3 is CASSFGGFRDGANVLTF. The CDR3 DNA follows: TGTGCCAGCAGTTTCGGAGGGTTTCGAGATGGGGCCAACGTCCTGACTTTC. The whole variable domain, filled in from reference TRBV28 and TRBJ2-6, reads DVKVTQSSRYLVKRTGEKVFLECVQDMDHENMFWYRQDPGLGLRLIYFSYDVKMKEKGDIPEGYSVSREKKERFSLILESASTNQTSMYLCASSFGGFRDGANVLTFGAGSRLTVL.

The DNA for the CDR3 is TGTGCCAGCAGGCGGCAGAGCTCCTATAATTCACCCCTCCACTTT. It translates to CASRRQSSYNSPLHF. The rearrangement uses TRBV6-5 and TRBJ1-6, with unresolved D. The V and J ends lost 6 bases and 0 bases respectively, with 9 bases between them. The CDR3 extends over 15 amino acids. Germline CDR1 and CDR2: MNHEY and SVGAGI.

The chain employs TRBV2 and TRBJ2-4; 8 bases line up with TRBD1. Trimming removed 7 bases from V and 7 bases from J; junction bases left unmatched: 15. The CDR3 consists of 16 residues. Germline loops: CDR1 SNHLY, CDR2 FYNNEI. The DNA for the CDR3 is TGTGCCAGCAAACAATTACTGACAGGGGCGGGTAACATTCAGTACTTC. Translating it yields CASKQLLTGAGNIQYF.

This chain links TRBV12-3 or TRBV12-4 with TRBJ1-5; TRBD1 is a possible D gene (6 bases). The ends were cut back, 0 bases at V and 11 bases at J, with 14 bases in the middle. The CDR3 totals 14 residues. This CDR3 is CASSLARQASAQHF. The CDR3 DNA sequence: TGTGCCAGCAGTTTAGCTAGACAGGCTTCGGCCCAGCATTTT.

The rearrangement joins TRBV20-1 to TRBJ2-5; tentative D call: TRBD2 (5 bases). The CDR3 runs 15 residues. Germline assignment: CDR1 DFQATT and CDR2 SNEGSKA (reference sequence). Trimming removed 0 bases at V and 0 bases at J, with 11 bases between. For the CDR3, the DNA is TGCAGTGCTAGAGAGAGAGGGCCGGACCAAGAGACCCAGTACTTC. Translated, it gives CSARERGPDQETQYF.

V is TRBV6-6 and J is TRBJ1-4; tentatively, D is TRBD1 (6 bases). Trimming removed 2 bases at V and 4 bases at J, with 14 bases between. The CDR3 covers 16 residues. CDR1 is MNHNY and CDR2 is SVGAGI in the germline V gene (reference sequence). The CDR3 nucleotides are TGTGCCAGCAGTTACCAGGGGAGGGGAGGTAATGAAAAACTGTTTTTT. This sequence encodes CASSYQGRGGNEKLFF.

The rearrangement uses TRBV20-1 and TRBJ2-1; D is perhaps TRBD1 or TRBD2 (5 bases each). Germline CDR1 is DFQATT and CDR2 is SNEGSKA (reference sequence). Trimming shortened V by 0 bases and J by 7 bases, and 16 bases separated the two germline ends. There are 15 residues in the CDR3. CDR3 DNA sequence: TGCAGTGCTAGAGATGACGGGGCCCCCAGGAATGAGCAGTTCTTC. Amino acids: CSARDDGAPRNEQFF.